This entry concerns a single T cell receptor beta chain. Its antigen is not yet known. Qualities for individual bases were not recorded, and no much larger clone is one base off. Using the deep immunoSEQ assay, multiplex PCR amplified TCR CDR3 regions from genomic DNA. For each cell subset, the extracted genomic DNA was distributed evenly across all wells of several immunoSEQ 96-well plates, and each plate served as one replicate. Each replicate PCR for sorted subsets received roughly 200 ng genomic DNA, equal to around 32,000 T cell genomes. Purified libraries were measured with a Qubit 3.0 fluorometer, size-checked on a Bioanalyzer 2100, and measured again with the KAPA Library Quantification kit. Each immunoSEQ 96-well plate was sequenced on its own single-read 150-cycle Illumina NextSeq 550 flow cell. Turning to the authors' computational methods: Because the immunoSEQ output included only junctional sequences and no quality scores, the filtering could not be the same as the filtering used for full-length reads. To assign V/J genes and CDR3, sequences were annotated against IMGT germline references using PyIR, a Python wrapper for IgBLAST v1.9. Reads were removed for weak V/J assignments (E-value above 1e-6), missing CDR3, stop codons, out-of-frame junctions, or ambiguous translated residues. A V3J clonotype was defined by an identical inferred V gene, J gene, and CDR3 amino acid sequence. Percentage overlap between repertoires was calculated by dividing the number of shared unique clonotypes by the size of the smaller repertoire. Richness of each repertoire was evaluated using RTK rarefaction, the Chao1 estimator, and Recon v2.1 estimates of unobserved clonotypes. Generation probabilities for all TCRbeta clonotypes obtained by the gDNA method from several donors were computed using OLGA. The immuneACCESS repertoire file appears here via TCRdb, limited to in-frame rearrangements. These files lack a portion of the clones; in checked studies, under half of the deficit traces to unresolved V genes, and the cause of the others is not known. That table furnishes V, J and clone size, whereas the DNA furnished D and trimming. The sample contains approximately 330,000 clones, around four fifths of them found a single time. The top ten hold 10% of the sample.

From the cysteine up to the phenylalanine, the CDR3 has a length of 15 residues. CDR3 DNA is the only sequence kept; it has 45 bases, read in frame from the first base. In the germline V gene (reference sequence), CDR1 corresponds to MNHEY and CDR2 to SMNVEV. Germline trimming amounts to 1 base on V and 8 bases on J, with 2 as the count of junction bases outside the gene matches. The entry originates in a study of shared clonotypes between healthy human individuals (dated by TCRdb to the early 2020s). With regard to the full study: The cohort comprised a couple of women and three men aged 18 to 49 years. The study deeply sequenced blood TCR repertoires of about 5 healthy adults to estimate repertoire size and the extent of clonotype sharing between individuals. Per donor, leukapheresis produced somewhere between about 0.94 and 9.5 billion PBMCs. Different laboratories and diverse techniques were used to prepare libraries and sequence TCR repertoires, to increase sequencing depth and limit assay-specific biases. For each donor, three plates each were used for CD4 naive and CD4 memory, two plates were used for CD8 naive, and one plate was used for CD8 memory.

Overall results and qualifications from the work: Pairwise subsampling indicated that sequencing depth was expected to affect the degree of clonotype sharing among donors. The genetic and exposure-history diversity represented was limited by the small number of donors. Naive subsets generally had larger estimated clonotype richness than memory subsets. When several donors were compared, the shared fraction of clonotypes was roughly 5% for naive CD4, around 3.6% for naive CD8, 2% to 2.5% for memory CD4, and 0.4% for memory CD8. Even with the large sequencing depth, rarefaction of the sorted-subset datasets indicated that sequencing was incomplete. Only blood was sampled, and tissue TCR repertoires likely differ from those in blood. Higher generation probabilities were observed for clonotypes shared by all four sorted-subset donors than for non-shared clonotypes.

The donors were healthy, HIV-negative adults who had no recently reported acute infections or vaccinations. Every donor was a Caucasian adult living in Nashville, Tennessee, USA. Magnetic negative selection was used to enrich CD4+ T cells, after which naive cells were positively selected on CD45RA and the negative fraction became the memory subset. Blood was collected by leukapheresis, and PBMCs were isolated by Ficoll-Histopaque density gradient centrifugation and then cryopreserved in liquid nitrogen vapor phase. Analytical flow cytometry was used to check the purity and quantity of each magnetically sorted T cell population. From each sorted fraction, genomic DNA was isolated and quantified by UV absorbance on a Nanodrop 2000c.

What was sequenced was memory CD4+ T cells sorted from blood. The cell subset or site label corresponds to: CD45RA-negative fraction. The clonotype was recovered from a man aged 25 to 45 in good health. The chain uses TRBV27 and TRBJ2-1; TRBD2 matches 13 bases in the middle. The sequenced DNA: TGTGCCAGCAGTTTATGGACTAGCGGGGGCGATGAGCAGTTCTTC. This codes for CASSLWTSGGDEQFF.